A selection of T cell receptor beta chains follows, all from one sample in a study of cytomegalovirus exposure and HLA in healthy donors. Profiled with immunoSEQ multiplex PCR; TCRdb holds only in-frame clones, not every one. The sample has more than 100,000 clones, around four fifths seen once. The sequenced sample consisted of PBMCs. The receptors derive from a middle-aged woman in good health and CMV-seronegative. Both conserved end residues are part of each CDR3. A D gene is named only where the DNA matches it firmly. The size of a clone is reported for some rows only, either as once, few or many, or as a class for expanded clones.

size	V	D	J	DNA	CDR3
NA	TRBV7-9	NA	TRBJ2-1	TGTGCCAGCAGCTGGAGAGTAGACGAGCAGTTCTTC	CASSWRVDEQFF
once	TRBV27	NA	TRBJ2-7	TGTGCCAGCAGTGCGAGCTCCTACGAGCAGTACTTC	CASSASSYEQYF
NA	TRBV5-1	TRBD1	TRBJ2-1	TGCGCCAGCAGCGGGGACAGGGGAGGACTCTACAATGAGCAGTTCTTC	CASSGDRGGLYNEQFF
NA	TRBV10-1	NA	TRBJ1-3	TGCGCCAGCAAGAGTCCAGGGAAGGGTACCATATATTTT	CASKSPGKGTIYF
NA	TRBV28	NA	TRBJ1-1	TGTGCCAGCAGTTTCAGGGTTTTGAACACTGAAGCTTTCTTT	CASSFRVLNTEAFF
few	TRBV25-1	NA	TRBJ1-2	TGTGCCAGCAGTGTAATGACAGCTAACTATGGCTACACCTTC	CASSVMTANYGYTF
NA	TRBV6-5	NA	TRBJ1-1	TGTGCCAGCAGTTACTCGATCAAGAACGGTGAAGCTTTCTTT	CASSYSIKNGEAFF
NA	TRBV20-1	TRBD1	TRBJ2-7	TGCAGTGCCAGGGACAGTCCTGAGCAGTACTTC	CSARDSPEQYF
NA	TRBV9	TRBD2	TRBJ2-2	TGTGCCAGCAGCGCAAGACTAGCGGGGAATATCGGGGAGCTGTTTTTT	CASSARLAGNIGELFF
NA	TRBV6-1	NA	TRBJ1-2	TGTGCCAGCAGTGAGACTAAGGGTGGCTACACCTTC	CASSETKGGYTF
NA	TRBV30	NA	TRBJ2-7	TGTGCCTGGAGAAAACAGGTAGTGGGCACCTACGAGCAGTACTTC	CAWRKQVVGTYEQYF
NA	TRBV29-1	TRBD2	TRBJ2-2	TGCAGCGTTCAGCGGGGGGGCTCGGGTGCCGGGGAGCTGTTTTTT	CSVQRGGSGAGELFF
once	TRBV29-1	NA	TRBJ1-6	TGCAGCGCTGGACGGGATGGTTCACCCCTCCACTTT	CSAGRDGSPLHF
NA	TRBV4-1	NA	TRBJ1-1	TGCGCCAGCAGCCTCAACAGGGCCGCCACTGAAGCTTTCTTT	CASSLNRAATEAFF
NA	TRBV2	NA	TRBJ2-7	TGTGCCAGCAGTTACAGGGACTACGAGCAGTACTTC	CASSYRDYEQYF
NA	TRBV5-4	NA	TRBJ2-2	TGTGCCAGCAGCCAACACAAGGGGGAGCTGTTTTTT	CASSQHKGELFF
NA	TRBV29-1	TRBD2	TRBJ2-3	TGCAGCGCCACTAGCGGGGGGGCCGTCCCAGATACGCAGTATTTT	CSATSGGAVPDTQYF
NA	TRBV5-8	TRBD2	TRBJ2-5	TGTGCCAGCAGCCGCGGGACTAGCGGGGGTTTCCAAGAGACCCAGTACTTC	CASSRGTSGGFQETQYF
NA	TRBV5-1	NA	TRBJ1-2	TGCGCCAGCAGCTTGGTAGGGGGAAACTATGGCTACACCTTC	CASSLVGGNYGYTF
NA	TRBV10-3	NA	TRBJ1-1	TGTGCCATCAAACAGGGTGGTACTGAAGCTTTCTTT	CAIKQGGTEAFF
NA	TRBV6-4	TRBD2	TRBJ2-1	TGTGCCAGCAGCGACTTTGGACTAGCGGGGTACAATGAGCAGTTCTTC	CASSDFGLAGYNEQFF
NA	TRBV30	NA	TRBJ2-1	TGTGCCTGGAGTCAAAGGGGGGGCCGGGACAATGAGCAGTTCTTC	CAWSQRGGRDNEQFF
NA	TRBV25-1	TRBD1	TRBJ2-2	TGTGCCGCGCAGGGGGCGAACACCGGGGAGCTGTTTTTT	CAAQGANTGELFF
few	TRBV6-6	TRBD1	TRBJ2-7	TGTGCCAGCAGTTACTCGGGACAGGGAGCCTACGAGCAGTACTTC	CASSYSGQGAYEQYF
NA	TRBV7-8	TRBD2	TRBJ2-1	TGTGCCAGCAGCCCGACTAGCGGGGGCTACAATGAGCAGTTCTTC	CASSPTSGGYNEQFF
once	TRBV7-2	NA	TRBJ1-3	TGTGCCAGCAGCTTAGTGCGTTCTGGAAACACCATATATTTT	CASSLVRSGNTIYF
NA	TRBV28	NA	TRBJ1-6	TGTGCCAGCAGTTCACCAACCAGGGGCAATTCACCCCTCCACTTT	CASSSPTRGNSPLHF
NA	TRBV18	NA	TRBJ1-1	TGTGCCAGCTCACCGGGGGGGGGCAGAAGGAACACTGAAGCTTTCTTT	CASSPGGGRRNTEAFF
NA	TRBV7-2	NA	TRBJ2-7	TGTGCCAGCAGCTTAGGACTACAGGGTTACGAGCAGTACTTC	CASSLGLQGYEQYF
NA	TRBV27	NA	TRBJ2-2	TGTGCCAGCAGTTTATACGTATCCGGTACCGGGGAGCTGTTTTTT	CASSLYVSGTGELFF
NA	TRBV5-4	NA	TRBJ1-1	TGTGCCAGCAGCTCGGGGGGCGGTCGAACAGAAGCTTTCTTT	CASSSGGGRTEAFF
NA	TRBV27	NA	TRBJ1-2	TGTGCCAGCAAACCGGGACAAGCGGCTAACTATGGCTACACCTTC	CASKPGQAANYGYTF
NA	TRBV2	NA	TRBJ2-3	TGTGCCAGCACGGGTTCTGAGGCTAAACTCACAGATACGCAGTATTTT	CASTGSEAKLTDTQYF
NA	TRBV4-1	NA	TRBJ2-1	TGCGCCAGCAGCCAAGAAACAGAGACAGTGGGCAATGAGCAGTTCTTC	CASSQETETVGNEQFF
NA	TRBV5-1	NA	TRBJ1-1	TGCGCCAGCAGCTCGGGACAAATGAACACTGAAGCTTTCTTT	CASSSGQMNTEAFF
NA	TRBV4-2	TRBD2	TRBJ2-1	TGTGCCAGCAGCCAAGCTAGGGGACTAGCGGGGGATAAGGCAGGGGATGAGCAGTTCTTC	CASSQARGLAGDKAGDEQFF
NA	TRBV30	TRBD1	TRBJ1-6	TGTGCCTTCCGGGACAGGGGCCTGGGAACCCTCCACTTT	CAFRDRGLGTLHF
NA	TRBV10-3	TRBD1	TRBJ2-7	TGTGCCATCAGTGGGGACAGGGAGTACGAGCAGTACTTC	CAISGDREYEQYF
few	TRBV13	TRBD2	TRBJ2-1	TGTGCCAGCAGCTTAGATAGCGGGGGGGGTAAAGAGCAGTTCTTC	CASSLDSGGGKEQFF
few	TRBV2	NA	TRBJ2-2	TGTGCCAGTGTGCCAGGGGCTACCACCGGGGAGCTGTTTTTT	CASVPGATTGELFF
few	TRBV4-1	NA	TRBJ2-7	TGCGCCAGCAGCCAAGATCGGACAGCCTACGAGCAGTACTTC	CASSQDRTAYEQYF
few	TRBV14	TRBD1	TRBJ1-5	TGTGCCAGCAGCTCGGGAGGGGGCCGAGATCAGCCCCAGCATTTT	CASSSGGGRDQPQHF
NA	TRBV29-1	NA	TRBJ1-2	TGCAGCGTCCTGACAGGCGGAGTAGATTTTGGCTACACCTTC	CSVLTGGVDFGYTF
NA	TRBV7-9	NA	TRBJ2-1	TGTGCCAGCAGCTTTCGACTAGGTGATCCGAATGAGCAGTTCTTC	CASSFRLGDPNEQFF
few	TRBV5-6	TRBD1	TRBJ2-4	TGTGCCAGCAGACGGACAGGGACGGACATTCAGTACTTC	CASRRTGTDIQYF
NA	TRBV4-1	TRBD2	TRBJ2-7	TGCGCCAGCAGCCACGGCGGGGGGCCCTACGAGCAGTACTTC	CASSHGGGPYEQYF
NA	TRBV4-3	TRBD2	TRBJ2-5	TGCGCCAGCAGCCACCGGGTAGCGGGGACCCAGTACTTC	CASSHRVAGTQYF
NA	TRBV6-1	NA	TRBJ1-5	TGTGCCAGCAGTGGGAGGACCTACGGGAATCAGCCCCAGCATTTT	CASSGRTYGNQPQHF
NA	TRBV18	TRBD1	TRBJ1-5	TGTGCCAGCTCACCACCAGGGACAGGGAATCAGCCCCAGCATTTT	CASSPPGTGNQPQHF
NA	TRBV30	TRBD1	TRBJ1-2	TGTGCCTGGGCTTCAGGGGGTTACACTAACTATGGCTACACCTTC	CAWASGGYTNYGYTF
NA	TRBV28	NA	TRBJ1-6	TGTGCCAGCAGTATCAAACCGGATAATTCACCCCTCCACTTT	CASSIKPDNSPLHF
NA	TRBV28	TRBD1	TRBJ2-1	TGTGCCAGCAGTTTTCCCCAGGGACAGGGGGCGAGGGGCTCCTACAATGAGCAGTTCTTC	CASSFPQGQGARGSYNEQFF
NA	TRBV7-9	TRBD1	TRBJ1-2	TGTGCCAGCAGCGGACGGGACAGAGAGAACTATGGCTACACCTTC	CASSGRDRENYGYTF
few	TRBV25-1	NA	TRBJ1-1	TGTGCCAGCAGTGTGGCAGGGGAAACTGAAGCTTTCTTT	CASSVAGETEAFF
NA	TRBV18	NA	TRBJ2-2	TGTGCCAGCTCACCGGGTAGCAGGGACACCGGGGAGCTGTTTTTT	CASSPGSRDTGELFF
NA	TRBV4-1	NA	TRBJ1-4	TGCGCCAGCAGCCTCCTTCTCGGGGAAAAACTGTTTTTT	CASSLLLGEKLFF
few	TRBV7-9	NA	TRBJ1-4	TGTGCCAGCAGCACTGGGGCCTTGGGGGAAAAACTGTTTTTT	CASSTGALGEKLFF
NA	TRBV6-4	NA	TRBJ1-4	TGTGCCAGTGGGGACTCCCAGGGAAAACTGTTTTTT	CASGDSQGKLFF
few	TRBV6-5	NA	TRBJ1-5	TGTGCCAGCTCCGGGTCAAACAATCAGCCCCAGCATTTT	CASSGSNNQPQHF
NA	TRBV29-1	TRBD2	TRBJ2-3	TGCAGCGTTGGGACTAGCGGGGCAGATACGCAGTATTTT	CSVGTSGADTQYF